The entry below describes one T cell receptor beta chain. These data originate in a study of blood T cell repertoires in COVID-19. Study context: The analysed material was cDNA or gDNA that came from T cells, B-cell-depleted T cells, or PBMCs.

In germline, CDR1 is SNHLY, CDR2 FYNNEI. The V end lost 6 bases, the J end lost 0 bases, and 11 bases lay between the germline ends. The CDR3 spans 14 residues. Profiling relied on immunoSEQ multiplex PCR, and the TCRdb table lists in-frame clones only, not all of them. The top ten clones hold under 2.5% of a sample with some 150,000 clones, 75% to 90% of them seen once. The TCR originated in a man between 70 and 80 years old with acute or convalescent COVID-19. Sequencing was done on a sample of peripheral blood. The gene calls are TRBV2 and TRBJ1-1; D may be TRBD1 (6 bases). The CDR3 bases are TGTGCCAGCAGCCTACAGGGATTGAACACTGAAGCTTTCTTT. Residues: CASSLQGLNTEAFF.